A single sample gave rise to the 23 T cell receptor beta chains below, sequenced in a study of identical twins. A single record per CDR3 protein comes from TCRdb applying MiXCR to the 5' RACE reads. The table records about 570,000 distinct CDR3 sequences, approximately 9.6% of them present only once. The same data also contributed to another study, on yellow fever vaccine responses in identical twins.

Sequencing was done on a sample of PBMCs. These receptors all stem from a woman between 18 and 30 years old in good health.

CDR3 DNA: TGTGCCAGCAGCTTGGGGGCGGGACTAGATGACAATGAGCAGTTCTTC. It translates to CASSLGAGLDDNEQFF. V and J are TRBV5-5 and TRBJ2-1, with 8 bases identical to TRBD2. V trimming: 0 bases; J trimming: 5 bases; junction bases outside the gene matches: 7. Germline-derived CDR1 and CDR2 are SGHKS and YYEKEE (reference sequence). The CDR3 contains 16 residues.

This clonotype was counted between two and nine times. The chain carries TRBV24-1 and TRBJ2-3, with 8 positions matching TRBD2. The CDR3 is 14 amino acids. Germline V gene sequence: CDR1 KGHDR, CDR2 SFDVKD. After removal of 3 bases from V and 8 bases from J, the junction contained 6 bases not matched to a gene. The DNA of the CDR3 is TGTGCCACCAGTGATCCGCCGGGAGGGGTTACGCAGTATTTT. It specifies CATSDPPGGVTQYF.

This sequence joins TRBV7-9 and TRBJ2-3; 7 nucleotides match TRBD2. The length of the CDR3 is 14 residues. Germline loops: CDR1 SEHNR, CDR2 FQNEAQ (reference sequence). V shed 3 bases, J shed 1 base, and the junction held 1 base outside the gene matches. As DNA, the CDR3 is TGTGCCAGCAGCTTTGCGGGGGGCACAGATACGCAGTATTTT. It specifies CASSFAGGTDTQYF.

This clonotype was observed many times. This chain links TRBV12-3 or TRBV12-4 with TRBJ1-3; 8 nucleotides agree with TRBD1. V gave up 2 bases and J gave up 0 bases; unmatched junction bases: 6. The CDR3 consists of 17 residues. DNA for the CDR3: TGTGCCAGCAGTTTATTCCGGGACAGGAGCTCTGGAAACACCATATATTTT. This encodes CASSLFRDRSSGNTIYF.

The DNA for the CDR3 is TGTGCCAGCAGCGCCTCGCCTATGGGGGTTGGGCCGAGGAAACTGTTTTTT. Protein: CASSASPMGVGPRKLFF. V usage is TRBV7-9 and J usage is TRBJ1-4, with D possibly being TRBD1 (5 bases). V was cut by 5 bases and J by 11 bases, with 27 bases left in between. The CDR3 has 17 amino acids. The V gene's germline CDR1 is SEHNR and CDR2 FQNEAQ (reference sequence).

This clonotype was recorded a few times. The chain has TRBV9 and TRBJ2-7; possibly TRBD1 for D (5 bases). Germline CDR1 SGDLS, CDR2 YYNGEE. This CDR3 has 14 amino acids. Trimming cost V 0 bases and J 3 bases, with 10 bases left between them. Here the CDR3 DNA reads TGTGCCAGCAGCGTAGGAGCAGGGCACTACGAGCAGTACTTC. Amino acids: CASSVGAGHYEQYF.

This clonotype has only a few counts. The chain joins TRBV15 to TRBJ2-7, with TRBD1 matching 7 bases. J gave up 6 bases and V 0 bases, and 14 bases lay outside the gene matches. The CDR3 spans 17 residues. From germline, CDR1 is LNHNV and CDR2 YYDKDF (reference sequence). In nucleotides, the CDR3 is TGTGCCACCAGCAGAGATTGGGCCGACAGGCCAGGGGGCGAGCAGTACTTC. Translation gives CATSRDWADRPGGEQYF.

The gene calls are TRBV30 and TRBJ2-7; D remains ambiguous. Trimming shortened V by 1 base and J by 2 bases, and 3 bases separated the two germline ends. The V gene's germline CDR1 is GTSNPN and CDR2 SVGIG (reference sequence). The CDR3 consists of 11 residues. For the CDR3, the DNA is TGTGCCTGGAGTGGGGCCTACGAGCAGTACTTC. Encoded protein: CAWSGAYEQYF.

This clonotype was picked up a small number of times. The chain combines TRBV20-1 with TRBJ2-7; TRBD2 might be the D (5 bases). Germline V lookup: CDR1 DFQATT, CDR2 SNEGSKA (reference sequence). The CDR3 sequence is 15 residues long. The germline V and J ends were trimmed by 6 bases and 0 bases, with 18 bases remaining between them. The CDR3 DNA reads TGCAGTGCAAAGCTCCTAACTAGTAGCTCCTACGAGCAGTACTTC. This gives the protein CSAKLLTSSSYEQYF.

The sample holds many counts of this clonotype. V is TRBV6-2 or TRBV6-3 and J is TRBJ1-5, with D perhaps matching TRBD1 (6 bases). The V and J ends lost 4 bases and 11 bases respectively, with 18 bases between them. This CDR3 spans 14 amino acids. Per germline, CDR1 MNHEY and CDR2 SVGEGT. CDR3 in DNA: TGTGCCAGCAGTTTCTACAGGGAGGCGGCGGCCCAGCATTTT. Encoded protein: CASSFYREAAAQHF.

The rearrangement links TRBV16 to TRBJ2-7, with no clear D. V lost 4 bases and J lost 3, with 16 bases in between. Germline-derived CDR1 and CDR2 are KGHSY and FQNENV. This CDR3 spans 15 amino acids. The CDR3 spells CASSPLDRADYEQYF. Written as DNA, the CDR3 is TGTGCCAGCAGCCCCCTCGATAGGGCTGACTACGAGCAGTACTTC. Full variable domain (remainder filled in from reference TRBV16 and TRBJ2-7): GEEVAQTPKHLVRGEGQKAKLYCAPIKGHSYVFWYQQVLKNEFKFLISFQNENVFDETGMPKERFSAKCLPNSPCSLEIQATKLEDSAVYFCASSPLDRADYEQYFGPGTRLTVT.

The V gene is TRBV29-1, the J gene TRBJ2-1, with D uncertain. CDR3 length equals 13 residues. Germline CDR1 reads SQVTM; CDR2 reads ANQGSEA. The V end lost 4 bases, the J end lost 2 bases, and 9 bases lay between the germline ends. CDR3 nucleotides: TGCAGCGTTGTGGGTACCCCCTACAATGAGCAGTTCTTC. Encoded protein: CSVVGTPYNEQFF.

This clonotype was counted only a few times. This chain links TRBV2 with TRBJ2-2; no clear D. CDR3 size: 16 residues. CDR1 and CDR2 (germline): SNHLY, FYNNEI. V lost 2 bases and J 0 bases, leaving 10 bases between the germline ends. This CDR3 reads CASSERHPANTGELFF. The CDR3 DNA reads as TGTGCCAGCAGTGAAAGGCACCCCGCGAACACCGGGGAGCTGTTTTTT.

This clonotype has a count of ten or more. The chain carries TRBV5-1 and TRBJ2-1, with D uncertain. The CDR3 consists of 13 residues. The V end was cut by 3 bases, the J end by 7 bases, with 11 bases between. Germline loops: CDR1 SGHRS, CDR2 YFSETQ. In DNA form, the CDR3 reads TGCGCCAGCAGCTCGACCGCCGGAAATGAGCAGTTCTTC. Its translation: CASSSTAGNEQFF.

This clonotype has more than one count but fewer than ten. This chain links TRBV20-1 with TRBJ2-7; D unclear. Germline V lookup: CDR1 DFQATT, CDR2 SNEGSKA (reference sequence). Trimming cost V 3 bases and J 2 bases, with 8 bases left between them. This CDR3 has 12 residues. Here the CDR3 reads CSASSGTYEQYF. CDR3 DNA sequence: TGCAGTGCTAGCTCCGGAACCTACGAGCAGTACTTC.

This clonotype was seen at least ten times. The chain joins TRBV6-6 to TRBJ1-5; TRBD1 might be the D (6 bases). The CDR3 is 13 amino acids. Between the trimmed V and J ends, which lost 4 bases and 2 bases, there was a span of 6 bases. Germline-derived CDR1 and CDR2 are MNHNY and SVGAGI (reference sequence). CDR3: CASSSGGNQPQHF. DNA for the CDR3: TGTGCCAGCAGTTCAGGGGGCAATCAGCCCCAGCATTTT.

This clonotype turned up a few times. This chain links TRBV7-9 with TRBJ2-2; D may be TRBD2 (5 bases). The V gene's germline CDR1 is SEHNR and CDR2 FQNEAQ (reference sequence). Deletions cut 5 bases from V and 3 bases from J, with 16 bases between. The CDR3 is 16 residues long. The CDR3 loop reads CASSESRVGDTGELFF. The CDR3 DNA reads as TGTGCCAGCAGCGAGTCCCGGGTCGGGGACACCGGGGAGCTGTTTTTT. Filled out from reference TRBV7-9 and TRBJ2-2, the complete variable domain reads DTGVSQNPRHKITKRGQNVTFRCDPISEHNRLYWYRQTLGQGPEFLTYFQNEAQLEKSRLLSDRFSAERPKGSFSTLEIQRTEQGDSAMYLCASSESRVGDTGELFFGEGSRLTVL.

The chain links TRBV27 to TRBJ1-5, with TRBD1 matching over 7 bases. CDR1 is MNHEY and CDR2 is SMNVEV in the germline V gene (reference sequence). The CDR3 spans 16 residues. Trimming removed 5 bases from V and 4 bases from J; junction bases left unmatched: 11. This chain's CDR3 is CASSPRTGLMNQPQHF. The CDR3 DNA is TGTGCCAGCAGTCCTCGGACAGGACTGATGAATCAGCCCCAGCATTTT.

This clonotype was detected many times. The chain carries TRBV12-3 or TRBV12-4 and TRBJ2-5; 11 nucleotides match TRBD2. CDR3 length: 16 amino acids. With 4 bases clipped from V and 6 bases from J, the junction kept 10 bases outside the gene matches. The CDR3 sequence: CASSSQLAGDSQTQYF. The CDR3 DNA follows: TGTGCCAGCAGTTCGCAACTAGCGGGAGATTCTCAGACCCAGTACTTC.

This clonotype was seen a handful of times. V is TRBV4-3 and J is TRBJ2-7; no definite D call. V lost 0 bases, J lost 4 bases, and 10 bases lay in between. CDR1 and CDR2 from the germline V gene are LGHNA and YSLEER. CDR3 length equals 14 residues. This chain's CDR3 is CASSQDYRIYEQYF. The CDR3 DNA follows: TGCGCCAGCAGCCAAGATTATCGAATTTACGAGCAGTACTTC.

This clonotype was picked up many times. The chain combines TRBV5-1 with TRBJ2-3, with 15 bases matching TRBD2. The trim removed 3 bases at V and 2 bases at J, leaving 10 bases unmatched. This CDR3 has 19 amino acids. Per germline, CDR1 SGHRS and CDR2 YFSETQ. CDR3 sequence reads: CASSSGLAGGSIVTDTQYF. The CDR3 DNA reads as TGCGCCAGCAGCTCGGGACTAGCGGGGGGCTCTATCGTCACAGATACGCAGTATTTT.

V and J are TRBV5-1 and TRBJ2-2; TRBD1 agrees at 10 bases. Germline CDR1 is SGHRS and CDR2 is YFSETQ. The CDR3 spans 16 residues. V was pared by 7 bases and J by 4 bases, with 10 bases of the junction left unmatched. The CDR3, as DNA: TGCGCCAGCTTACCGGGACAGGGGCTAGCCACCGGGGAGCTGTTTTTT. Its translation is CASLPGQGLATGELFF.

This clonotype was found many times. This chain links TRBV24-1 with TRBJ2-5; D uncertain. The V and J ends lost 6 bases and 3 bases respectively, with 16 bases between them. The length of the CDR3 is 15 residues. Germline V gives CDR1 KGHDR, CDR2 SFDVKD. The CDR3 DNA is TGTGCCACCAGTAGACCGCGGAGTGGAAAAGAGACCCAGTACTTC. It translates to CATSRPRSGKETQYF.